The sequence of this TCR beta chain was determined in a study of T cells in localized non-small cell lung cancer. Using immunoSEQ multiplex PCR, the repertoire was profiled, and TCRdb retains in-frame clones only, with some absent. The sample yields about 33,000 clones, under 90% seen once. With V trimmed by 10 bases and J by 4 bases, 5 bases remained unmatched. CDR3 length: 13 amino acids. The V gene's germline CDR1 is LNHDA and CDR2 SQIVND (reference sequence). The specimen was peripheral blood, collected before any cancer treatment. This TCR was sampled from a man aged 40 to 75 with stage I lung adenocarcinoma. V usage is TRBV19 and J usage is TRBJ1-5; 9 nucleotides line up with TRBD1. CDR3 nucleotide sequence: TGTGCCACGTCCGGGACAGGGAATCAGCCCCAGCATTTT. This codes for CATSGTGNQPQHF.